Reported below is one T cell receptor beta chain. Its antigen is unidentified. 5'RACE with constant-segment primers yielded barcoded, UMI-tagged TCR alpha and TCR beta cDNA libraries. MiXCR was run by TCRdb on the 5' RACE reads, yielding one entry per CDR3 protein. The sample yields 290,000 or so distinct CDR3 sequences, 15% to 20% seen once. The CDR3 extends over 14 amino acids. Germline V gene lookup returns CDR1 DFQATT and CDR2 SNEGSKA (reference sequence). V was cut by 7 bases and J by 1 base, with 13 bases left in between. These data come from a study of T-cell memory formation after mild COVID-19. Study-level information: TCR clusters largely stayed donor specific. Regarding the study as a whole: A second wave expanding day 15 to 37 was CD4+-biased; contracting clones were balanced. A subset of responding clones appeared in pre-infection memory, suggesting cross-reactive memory joined.

The chain combines TRBV20-1 with TRBJ2-2; D is possibly TRBD2 (6 bases). Sequenced input: PBMCs or a T cell subset sorted from them (not recorded which). This sequence was found in a man aged 18 to 29 who had mild COVID-19 (a few samples of this study predate the infection). Cell type and time point are not known. CDR3 loop: CSVPGLVNTGELFF. The CDR3, as DNA: TGCAGTGTGCCGGGACTTGTGAACACCGGGGAGCTGTTTTTT.